This T cell receptor beta chain is drawn from a study of T-cell reconstitution after alpha-beta-depleted transplantation in children. As it was prepared, the TCRbeta library received unique molecular identifiers. TCRdb analysed the PCR reads with MiXCR anew, one entry per CDR3 protein. This table has hundreds of thousands of distinct CDR3 sequences, approximately 14% appearing once. Germline loops: CDR1 MDHEN, CDR2 SYDVKM. V shed 6 bases, J shed 6 bases, and the junction held 11 bases outside the gene matches. The CDR3 has 14 amino acids. The specimen comprised PBMCs, sampled before TCRalphabeta/CD19-depleted stem cell transplant. The genes are TRBV28 and TRBJ2-7; 7 bases align to TRBD1. The sequence was collected from a girl aged 2-15 years with congenital amegakaryocytic thrombocytopenia, due to receive a stem cell transplant. Here the CDR3 reads CASSPRQGFFEQYF. The CDR3 nucleotides are TGTGCCAGCAGCCCTAGACAGGGCTTTTTCGAGCAGTACTTC. Full variable domain (missing parts from reference TRBV28 and TRBJ2-7): DVKVTQSSRYLVKRTGEKVFLECVQDMDHENMFWYRQDPGLGLRLIYFSYDVKMKEKGDIPEGYSVSREKKERFSLILESASTNQTSMYLCASSPRQGFFEQYFGPGTRLTVT.